The 8 T cell receptor beta chains presented below share a single source sample, sequenced in a study of CD8+ T cells in alopecia areata. As the sequencing template, cDNA was produced by extracting RNA and reverse transcribing it. Method: immunoSEQ multiplex PCR; TCRdb's copy keeps in-frame clones and lacks some. The data contain 180,000 or so clones, 58% of them singletons. As to treatment: oral pan-JAK inhibitor, 5-10 mg twice daily. The sequenced sample was CD4+ T cells sorted from blood, obtained at approximately week 60, from a patient treated with tofacitinib. These receptors came from a human donor with alopecia areata.

This clone showed up just a few times. V and J are TRBV7-9 and TRBJ2-5; 9 nucleotides agree with TRBD1. CDR1 is SEHNR and CDR2 is FQNEAQ in the germline V gene (reference sequence). The J segment lost 5 bases and the V segment lost 5 bases, leaving 6 bases of the junction unmatched. The CDR3 consists of 14 residues. The CDR3: CASSPGTGRETQYF. DNA of the CDR3: TGTGCCAGCAGCCCGGGGACAGGGCGGGAGACCCAGTACTTC.

This chain joins TRBV7-9 and TRBJ2-5; 7 bases line up with TRBD1. Per germline, CDR1 SEHNR and CDR2 FQNEAQ (reference sequence). This CDR3 is built from 13 residues. V lost 7 bases to trimming and J lost 6 bases; unmatched junction nucleotides: 8. CDR3 sequence reads: CASTIRDSQTQYF. Written as DNA, the CDR3 is TGTGCCAGCACCATTCGGGACAGCCAGACCCAGTACTTC.

The V gene is TRBV30, the J gene TRBJ2-1; D perhaps matches TRBD2 (7 bases). The germline V gene encodes CDR1 GTSNPN and CDR2 SVGIG (reference sequence). There are 14 residues in the CDR3. The CDR3 loop is CAITREGVYNEQFF. CDR3 sequence (DNA): TGTGCAATCACCAGGGAGGGGGTCTACAATGAGCAGTTCTTC. Filled out from reference TRBV30 and TRBJ2-1, the complete variable domain reads SQTIHQWPATLVQPVGSPLSLECTVEGTSNPNLYWYRQAAGRGLQLLFYSVGIGQISSEVPQNLSASRPQDRQFILSSKKLLLSDSGFYLCAITREGVYNEQFFGPGTRLTVL.

The chain joins TRBV15 to TRBJ1-1; D not resolved. Germline assignment: CDR1 LNHNV and CDR2 YYDKDF (reference sequence). The ends were cut back, 1 base at V and 0 bases at J, with 3 bases in the middle. This CDR3 has 13 amino acids. Here the CDR3 DNA reads TGTGCCACCAGCAGAGTCCTGAACACTGAAGCTTTCTTT. Its protein product is CATSRVLNTEAFF.

The table lists this clone with a count of one. This chain connects TRBV2 to TRBJ2-5; D might be TRBD2 (6 bases). The CDR3 extends over 14 amino acids. Germline assignment: CDR1 SNHLY and CDR2 FYNNEI. V was cut by 6 bases and J by 4 bases, with 15 bases left in between. Written as DNA, the CDR3 is TGTGCCAGCAGAGCGACGGGGGTCGGAGAGACCCAGTACTTC. Translation: CASRATGVGETQYF.

This clone appeared a few times. The V gene is TRBV29-1, the J gene TRBJ2-5, with D unresolved. CDR3 length equals 11 residues. V lost 6 bases to trimming and J lost 2 bases, with 7 bases between them. The germline V gene has CDR1 SQVTM and CDR2 ANQGSEA. CDR3 residues: CSVAFQETQYF. CDR3 DNA sequence: TGCAGCGTGGCCTTTCAAGAGACCCAGTACTTC.

This clone was detected only once. V and J are TRBV29-1 and TRBJ2-7, with a possible D match to TRBD1 (6 bases). V lost 2 bases and J 9 bases, leaving 14 bases between the germline ends. The CDR3 is made up of 12 amino acids. Germline V gene sequence: CDR1 SQVTM, CDR2 ANQGSEA. For the CDR3, the DNA is TGCAGCGTTGAAAGACAGGACGGCCGGCAGTACTTC. It encodes CSVERQDGRQYF.

V gene TRBV29-1 combines with J gene TRBJ2-7, with D perhaps matching TRBD2 (6 bases). V shed 4 bases and J shed 5 bases, with 9 bases lying between them. Per the germline V gene, CDR1 is SQVTM and CDR2 is ANQGSEA. This CDR3 region has 11 residues. The CDR3 nucleotides read TGCAGCGTTGCCAGGGAGGACGAGCAGTACTTC. It specifies CSVAREDEQYF.